This T cell receptor (beta chain) was retrieved from a study of blood T cell repertoires in COVID-19. The table came from immunoSEQ multiplex PCR; TCRdb's copy has only in-frame clones and leaves some out. The sample has roughly 380,000 clones; around 87% are singletons. Resolution of symptoms, clearance, or two negative PCRs was present in recovered Cohort 3 donors. CDR1 is SEHNR, CDR2 FQNEAQ, per germline (reference sequence). This CDR3 region has 11 residues. With 6 bases removed from V and 6 bases from J, the gap between germline ends came to 8 bases. Sequenced input: PBMCs or T cells enriched from blood (not recorded which). The V call is TRBV7-9, the J call TRBJ1-1; no definite D call. The TCR sequence derives from a man under 40 who had recovered from COVID-19. The CDR3 bases are TGTGCCAGCAGGAGGGAAGCTGAAGCTTTCTTT. The encoded protein is CASRREAEAFF. The full variable domain, in which reference TRBV7-9 and TRBJ1-1 provide the parts outside the CDR3, is DTGVSQNPRHKITKRGQNVTFRCDPISEHNRLYWYRQTLGQGPEFLTYFQNEAQLEKSRLLSDRFSAERPKGSFSTLEIQRTEQGDSAMYLCASRREAEAFFGQGTRLTVV.